Following are 31 T cell receptor beta chains from one sample sequenced in a study of T cell responses to AZD1222 COVID-19 vaccine. Only in-frame clones appear in the TCRdb table, and some are missing; sequencing was by immunoSEQ multiplex PCR. The sample holds 60,000 to 80,000 clones, around 80% seen once. Material: peripheral blood, obtained 28 days after the second AZD1222 dose. Every receptor here comes from an adult who received the AZD1222 COVID-19 vaccine.

V usage is TRBV6-6 and J usage is TRBJ2-1, with D maybe TRBD1 (5 bases). Trimming stripped 7 bases from V and 5 bases from J, with 18 bases between. Germline V gene sequence: CDR1 MNHNY, CDR2 SVGAGI (reference sequence). This CDR3 region has 15 residues. This CDR3 reads CASKLRRQGNNEQFF. DNA for the CDR3: TGTGCCAGCAAGTTACGTCGGCAGGGAAACAATGAGCAGTTCTTC.

The chain's CDR3 is CASSTTSGRADEQFF. In DNA, the CDR3 is TGTGCCAGTAGTACGACTAGCGGGAGGGCCGATGAGCAGTTCTTC. The chain carries TRBV19 and TRBJ2-1; TRBD2 agrees at 14 bases. Germline lookup yields CDR1 LNHDA and CDR2 SQIVND (reference sequence). The junction had 4 bases not matched to a gene; V was cut back by 4 bases and J by 8 bases. The CDR3 is 15 residues long.

Remarks on this clone: A much larger clone is a single base away; this may be a read error. The chain employs TRBV19 and TRBJ2-1; D uncertain. The CDR3 sequence is 13 residues long. Germline CDR1 LNHDA, CDR2 SQIVND (reference sequence). Trimming took 7 bases from V and 9 from J, leaving 16 bases between them. In nucleotides, the CDR3 is TGTGCCAGTACCCGCAGTAGGGCTGGTGAGCAGTTCTTC. Encoded protein: CASTRSRAGEQFF.

This rearrangement joins TRBV3-1 (or the pseudogene TRBV3-2) to TRBJ1-6, with 7 bases that match TRBD1. J lost 9 bases, V lost 8 bases, and 7 bases had no gene match. The germline CDR1 and CDR2 sequences are LGHDT and YNNKEL (reference sequence). This CDR3 has 13 residues. Written as DNA, the CDR3 is TGTGCCAGCTCGACAGGGAGAATTTCACCCCTCCACTTT. As protein: CASSTGRISPLHF.

The chain couples TRBV7-6 to TRBJ2-7, with 8 bases matching TRBD1. The CDR3 sequence is 13 residues long. V shed 3 bases, J shed 4 bases, and the junction held 2 bases outside the gene matches. Germline V gives CDR1 SGHVS, CDR2 FNYEAQ. CDR3 protein: CASSFNRGYEQYF. The CDR3 DNA follows: TGTGCCAGCAGCTTCAACAGGGGGTACGAGCAGTACTTC. Full variable domain (missing parts from reference TRBV7-6 and TRBJ2-7): GAGVSQSPRYKVTKRGQDVALRCDPISGHVSLYWYRQALGQGPEFLTYFNYEAQQDKSGLPNDRFSAERPEGSISTLTIQRTEQRDSAMYRCASSFNRGYEQYFGPGTRLTVT.

CDR3 coding DNA: TGTGCCAGCAGCCCCTCCGGCGGGAGGGGAGATACGCAGTATTTT. The encoded protein is CASSPSGGRGDTQYF. The chain uses TRBV7-3 and TRBJ2-3; 9 nucleotides match TRBD2. J gave up 5 bases and V 5 bases, and 8 bases lay outside the gene matches. CDR1 SGHTA and CDR2 FQGTGA come from the germline V gene. The CDR3 loop spans 15 amino acids.

This clone showed up just once. The chain carries TRBV28 and TRBJ1-2; 9 nucleotides align to TRBD1. Per the germline V gene, CDR1 is MDHEN and CDR2 is SYDVKM. There are 15 residues in the CDR3. V lost 7 bases, J lost 2 bases, and 8 bases stayed unmatched. The CDR3: CASTEQGASNYGYTF. CDR3 sequence (DNA): TGTGCCAGCACCGAACAGGGGGCCTCAAACTATGGCTACACCTTC.

The chain couples TRBV27 to TRBJ1-6; TRBD1 might be the D (5 bases). Germline V lookup: CDR1 MNHEY, CDR2 SMNVEV (reference sequence). This CDR3 region has 14 residues. Trimming stripped 5 bases from V and 7 bases from J, with 12 bases between. The CDR3 here is CASSEPGHNSPLHF. In DNA, the CDR3 is TGTGCCAGCAGTGAACCTGGACACAATTCACCCCTCCACTTT.

V gene TRBV11-3 combines with J gene TRBJ2-1, with D perhaps TRBD1 (6 bases). Trimming took off 4 bases at V and 8 bases at J, with 18 bases between the two ends. The CDR3 totals 15 residues. CDR1 and CDR2 from the germline V gene are SGHNT and YENEEA. The CDR3 DNA follows: TGTGCCAGCAGCTCTGACCTACAGGGCCCTTATGAGCAGTTCTTC. Protein: CASSSDLQGPYEQFF.

Only one count was recorded for this clone. The genes are TRBV18 and TRBJ1-1; the D gene is possibly TRBD1 (6 bases). Germline V gene lookup returns CDR1 KGHSH and CDR2 LQKENI. The germline V and J ends were trimmed by 0 bases and 6 bases, with 26 bases remaining between them. The CDR3 covers 19 residues. This CDR3 is CASSPPSPGDLVGSAEAFF. For the CDR3, the DNA is TGTGCCAGCTCACCACCTAGTCCAGGGGATTTGGTCGGTTCGGCTGAAGCTTTCTTT.

In DNA, the CDR3 is TGTGCCAGCAGTAGGAATCCCGGGGAGCTGTTTTTT. Its protein product is CASSRNPGELFF. The chain is built from TRBV25-1 and TRBJ2-2; D gene unclear. The V end lost 5 bases, the J end lost 6 bases, and 7 bases lay between the germline ends. Germline V gene data show CDR1 as MGHDK and CDR2 as SYGVNS. This CDR3 has 12 residues.

This clone has more than one count but fewer than ten. The J gene is TRBJ2-5, the V gene TRBV28, with a tentative D call TRBD2 (6 bases). V dropped 4 bases and J dropped 9 bases, with 30 bases sitting between them. CDR1 MDHEN and CDR2 SYDVKM come from the germline V gene. The CDR3 totals 18 residues. This chain's CDR3 is CASSSSVWDSETGWSQYF. CDR3 DNA: TGTGCCAGCAGTTCCTCTGTTTGGGACTCTGAAACCGGGTGGTCCCAGTACTTC.

The chain recombines TRBV10-3 with TRBJ1-1; D uncertain. The V gene lost 4 bases and the J gene lost 0 bases, with 6 bases spanning the gap. Looked up from germline, CDR1 is ENHRY and CDR2 is SYGVKD. The CDR3 runs 13 residues. The CDR3: CAISGQLNTEAFF. In nucleotides, the CDR3 is TGTGCCATCAGTGGGCAGCTGAACACTGAAGCTTTCTTT.

This clone was seen a handful of times. The CDR3 reads CASSDSSTGEDSNQPQHF. The CDR3 coding sequence is TGTGCCAGCAGTGATTCTTCGACAGGGGAGGATAGCAATCAGCCCCAGCATTTT. The V call is TRBV6-1, the J call TRBJ1-5, with 8 bases fitting TRBD1. Germline V gives CDR1 MNHNS, CDR2 SASEGT. This CDR3 region has 18 residues. V lost 3 bases, J lost 0 bases, and 10 bases stayed unmatched.

The chain couples TRBV11-2 to TRBJ1-1; tentatively, D is TRBD1 (6 bases). The CDR3 extends over 15 amino acids. With 2 bases removed from V and 4 bases from J, the gap between germline ends came to 14 bases. CDR1 is SGHAT, CDR2 FQNNGV, per germline. The chain's CDR3 is CASSLQGPFSTEAFF. In DNA, the CDR3 is TGTGCCAGCAGCTTACAGGGGCCATTTAGCACTGAAGCTTTCTTT.

V gene TRBV6-1 combines with J gene TRBJ2-3; D gene ambiguous. Germline CDR1 and CDR2: MNHNS and SASEGT. This CDR3 has 15 amino acids. V was shortened by 0 bases and J by 3 bases, with 10 bases between the two germline ends. The CDR3 reads CASSEAHRSTDTQYF. CDR3 in DNA: TGTGCCAGCAGTGAAGCTCATAGAAGTACAGATACGCAGTATTTT.

The chain couples TRBV3-1 (or the pseudogene TRBV3-2) to TRBJ2-2; 7 positions agree with TRBD2. V lost 0 bases, J lost 5 bases, and 6 bases stayed unmatched. The CDR3 covers 16 residues. CDR1 is LGHDT and CDR2 is YNNKEL in the germline V gene (reference sequence). The CDR3 sequence is CASSQDQLARTGELFF. The CDR3 bases are TGTGCCAGCAGCCAAGATCAACTAGCGAGGACCGGGGAGCTGTTTTTT.

V gene TRBV7-2 combines with J gene TRBJ2-2; D unresolved. The CDR3 runs 13 residues. CDR1 is SGHTA, CDR2 FQGNSA, per germline. The V end lost 3 bases, the J end lost 0 bases, and 2 bases lay between the germline ends. This chain's CDR3 is CASSFSNTGELFF. In DNA, the CDR3 is TGTGCCAGCAGCTTTTCGAACACCGGGGAGCTGTTTTTT. Full variable domain (rest looked up from reference TRBV7-2 and TRBJ2-2): GAGVSQSPSNKVTEKGKDVELRCDPISGHTALYWYRQSLGQGLEFLIYFQGNSAPDKSGLPSDRFSAERTGGSVSTLTIQRTQQEDSAVYLCASSFSNTGELFFGEGSRLTVL.

This clone appeared a few times. This chain joins TRBV30 and TRBJ2-7; possibly TRBD1 for D (5 bases). This CDR3 has 11 amino acids. Germline V gives CDR1 GTSNPN, CDR2 SVGIG (reference sequence). V was pared by 3 bases and J by 5 bases, with 8 bases between. The CDR3 bases are TGTGCCTGGAGCCAACAGGACGAGCAGTACTTC. It codes for CAWSQQDEQYF.

The rearrangement links TRBV18 to TRBJ2-3; no definite D call. The CDR3 is 11 amino acids. The V gene lost 2 bases and the J gene lost 7 bases, with 4 bases spanning the gap. Germline V lookup: CDR1 KGHSH, CDR2 LQKENI. The CDR3 spells CASSPEYTQYF. CDR3 sequence (DNA): TGTGCCAGCTCACCAGAGTATACGCAGTATTTT.

This chain connects TRBV3-1 (or the pseudogene TRBV3-2) to TRBJ2-5, with 7 bases matching TRBD2. CDR1 is LGHDT and CDR2 is YNNKEL in the germline V gene (reference sequence). Trimming removed 1 base from V and 2 bases from J; junction bases left unmatched: 4. The CDR3 contains 15 residues. DNA for the CDR3: TGTGCCAGCAGCCAAGGGGGAGGGAATCAAGAGACCCAGTACTTC. It encodes CASSQGGGNQETQYF.

This chain's CDR3 is CASSVDGTAGYEQYF. For the CDR3, the DNA is TGTGCCAGCAGCGTAGACGGGACAGCCGGGTACGAGCAGTACTTC. V usage is TRBV9 and J usage is TRBJ2-7, with 7 bases fitting TRBD1. With 0 bases clipped from V and 4 bases from J, the junction kept 7 bases outside the gene matches. CDR3 length: 15 residues. Germline V gene lookup returns CDR1 SGDLS and CDR2 YYNGEE.

The chain couples TRBV19 to TRBJ1-5; TRBD1 is a possible D gene (6 bases). Germline CDR1 is LNHDA and CDR2 is SQIVND (reference sequence). Trimming cost V 4 bases and J 4 bases, with 11 bases left between them. The CDR3 has 14 amino acids. In DNA form, the CDR3 reads TGTGCCAGTAGTAGTAGAGGGGGAAATCAGCCCCAGCATTTT. Amino acid sequence: CASSSRGGNQPQHF.

This clone was detected once. The rearrangement joins TRBV5-1 to TRBJ2-3; D is unresolved. This CDR3 has 14 residues. V lost 4 bases to trimming and J lost 6 bases, with 15 bases between them. From germline, CDR1 is SGHRS and CDR2 YFSETQ. The CDR3 sequence is CASSPGESVDTQYF. CDR3 nucleotides: TGCGCCAGCAGCCCGGGTGAGTCGGTGGATACGCAGTATTTT.

The chain uses TRBV7-9 and TRBJ2-2; no firm D call. V lost 3 bases and J 7 bases, leaving 18 bases between the germline ends. The CDR3 sequence is 16 residues long. The V gene's germline CDR1 is SEHNR and CDR2 FQNEAQ (reference sequence). The DNA of the CDR3 is TGTGCCAGCAGCTTTTCACCAGCTACTAACGGCGGGGAGCTGTTTTTT. Translating gives CASSFSPATNGGELFF.

The genes are TRBV4-3 and TRBJ1-1; D is undetermined. This CDR3 has 12 residues. Trimming pared 1 base from V and 8 bases from J, leaving 8 bases between. Looked up from germline, CDR1 is LGHNA and CDR2 is YSLEER. The CDR3 nucleotides read TGCGCCAGCAGCCAAGGGCAGGCGGAAGCTTTCTTT. Its translation is CASSQGQAEAFF.

The gene calls are TRBV7-2 and TRBJ2-5; D not resolved. With 6 bases removed from V and 4 bases from J, the gap between germline ends came to 12 bases. From germline, CDR1 is SGHTA and CDR2 FQGNSA. The CDR3 sequence is 13 residues long. DNA for the CDR3: TGTGCCAGCAGTACACCAAACGCAGAGACCCAGTACTTC. Its protein is CASSTPNAETQYF.

This clone was found once. The chain uses TRBV29-1 and TRBJ2-2; TRBD1 matches 8 bases. The CDR3 length is 14 residues. The J segment lost 6 bases and the V segment lost 2 bases, leaving 5 bases of the junction unmatched. Looked up from germline, CDR1 is SQVTM and CDR2 is ANQGSEA. CDR3 loop: CSVEQGAVAGELFF. DNA of the CDR3: TGCAGCGTTGAACAGGGGGCTGTGGCCGGGGAGCTGTTTTTT.

The chain carries TRBV24-1 and TRBJ2-3; tentatively, D is TRBD2 (5 bases). Germline V lookup: CDR1 KGHDR, CDR2 SFDVKD. Trimming cost V 6 bases and J 4 bases, with 10 bases left between them. The CDR3 spans 13 residues. For the CDR3, the DNA is TGTGCCACCAGTATTGGAGGCGCAGATACGCAGTATTTT. Its protein is CATSIGGADTQYF.

The rearrangement uses TRBV19 and TRBJ1-1; D unresolved. The CDR3 sequence is 14 residues long. Germline assignment: CDR1 LNHDA and CDR2 SQIVND (reference sequence). V shed 4 bases and J shed 1 base, with 10 bases lying between them. CDR3 sequence reads: CASSSRRENTEAFF. In DNA form, the CDR3 reads TGTGCCAGTAGTAGCCGACGGGAGAACACTGAAGCTTTCTTT.

V gene TRBV29-1 combines with J gene TRBJ1-5; D is ambiguous. The germline CDR1 and CDR2 sequences are SQVTM and ANQGSEA. The ends were cut back, 4 bases at V and 5 bases at J, with 9 bases in the middle. This CDR3 contains 12 residues. CDR3 nucleotides: TGCAGCGTTGGCGGCCGCGATCAGCCCCAGCATTTT. Its translation: CSVGGRDQPQHF. Full variable domain (outside the CDR3, taken from reference TRBV29-1 and TRBJ1-5): SAVISQKPSRDICQRGTSLTIQCQVDSQVTMMFWYRQQPGQSLTLIATANQGSEATYESGFVIDKFPISRPNLTFSTLTVSNMSPEDSSIYLCSVGGRDQPQHFGDGTRLSIL.